This T cell receptor beta chain is from a study of OX40 agonist ivuxolimab in advanced cancers. Repertoires were generated with immunoSEQ multiplex PCR, while TCRdb's copy carries only in-frame clones and drops some. The sample has about 69,000 clones; around 80% are singletons. Germline V lookup: CDR1 SGDLS, CDR2 YYNGEE. The CDR3 spans 15 residues. V gave up 4 bases and J gave up 0 bases, with 12 bases separating them. The sequenced sample was CD4+ or CD8+ T cells sorted from blood, obtained in a trial of the OX40 agonist ivuxolimab. The chain is built from TRBV9 and TRBJ2-3; possibly TRBD1 for D (6 bases). This TCR was sampled from an adult with an advanced solid tumor such as melanoma, head and neck, liver or kidney cancer. CDR3 amino acids: CASSPLQGSTDTQYF. The CDR3 region has the DNA TGTGCCAGCAGCCCTCTACAGGGCAGCACAGATACGCAGTATTTT.